The T cell receptor beta chain described here comes from a study of post-analysis software for immune sequencing data. Prepared libraries of TCR beta cDNA carried unique molecular identifiers. One entry per CDR3 protein results from TCRdb running MiXCR on the PCR reads. Altogether under 900,000 distinct CDR3 sequences are present, around 53% being singletons, with the ten largest covering about 4.5%. About this clonotype: The target antigen is unknown.

General study points: Patients carried roughly 5 TRBV segments more frequently than controls did, and TRBV5-6, TRBV5-1 and TRBV20-1 were among them.

Trimming left V 3 bases short and J 0 bases short, with 10 bases between. The CDR3 is 15 amino acids. Germline assignment: CDR1 SGHTA and CDR2 FQGTGA. The receptor was derived from a girl under 18 with multiple sclerosis. What was sequenced was blood. The chain joins TRBV7-3 to TRBJ2-3, with D tentatively TRBD2 (5 bases). The CDR3 spells CASSFKRTSTDTQYF. The CDR3 DNA reads as TGTGCCAGCAGCTTCAAGCGGACTAGCACAGATACGCAGTATTTT.